This is a list of T cell receptor beta chains from one sample in a study of cytomegalovirus exposure and HLA in healthy donors. The assay was immunoSEQ multiplex PCR, and TCRdb's table has in-frame clones only and misses some. The sample contains 85,000 to 100,000 clones, about 79% of which appear only once. Sequencing was done on a sample of PBMCs. All receptors come from a male donor in good health and CMV-seropositive. Each CDR3 is given with its conserved first and last residue. A D gene is named only where the DNA matches it firmly. The size field is filled for only some rows; it gives once, few, many or a size class.

size,D,V,J,DNA,CDR3
once,TRBD1,TRBV19,TRBJ1-5,TGTGCCAGTAGTTTTGGGACAGGTAGCAATCAGCCCCAGCATTTT,CASSFGTGSNQPQHF
NA,TRBD1,TRBV27,TRBJ1-1,TGTGCCAGCAGTTTATCTGGGGACAGAGACACTGAAGCTTTCTTT,CASSLSGDRDTEAFF
NA,NA,TRBV5-1,TRBJ2-3,TGCGCCAGCAGCTCGACAGATACGCAGTATTTT,CASSSTDTQYF
NA,NA,TRBV27,TRBJ1-1,TGTGCCAGCAGTCTGGGACTCCCGAACACTGAAGCTTTCTTT,CASSLGLPNTEAFF
NA,NA,TRBV5-4,TRBJ1-2,TGTGCCAGCAGCTCAGACAGGACTAACTATGGCTACACCTTC,CASSSDRTNYGYTF
NA,NA,TRBV5-1,TRBJ2-2,TGCGCCAGCAGCTTGGATGGTAGTATCGGGGAGCTGTTTTTT,CASSLDGSIGELFF
NA,NA,TRBV5-6,TRBJ1-3,TGTGCCAGCAGCTTGGTGGGGGCAGGGGCTGGAAACACCATATATTTT,CASSLVGAGAGNTIYF
NA,TRBD1,TRBV30,TRBJ1-6,TGTGCCTGGAGTACCGTCAGGGGGAAGAAAGATTCACCCCTCCACTTT,CAWSTVRGKKDSPLHF
many,TRBD1,TRBV9,TRBJ1-1,TGTGCCAGCAGCGTCGGGACAGGGAGTGAAGCTTTCTTT,CASSVGTGSEAFF
NA,NA,TRBV25-1,TRBJ1-4,TGTGCCAGCAGTGAGAGGGGGGGATGGGAAAAACTGTTTTTT,CASSERGGWEKLFF
NA,NA,TRBV9,TRBJ1-1,TGTGCCAGCAGCCCTCGGGTTTTCGGTGAAGCTTTCTTT,CASSPRVFGEAFF
NA,NA,TRBV5-4,TRBJ1-2,TGTGCCAGCAGCCCTGAGGGCAGAAACTATGGCTACACCTTC,CASSPEGRNYGYTF
NA,NA,TRBV27,TRBJ1-4,TGTGCCAGCAGTTCGGTCTCTGGAGCTTCCAATGAAAAACTGTTTTTT,CASSSVSGASNEKLFF
once,TRBD1,TRBV30,TRBJ1-6,TGTGCCTGGAGTGGGAACCGGGACAGGAGCGTTTCACCCCTCCACTTT,CAWSGNRDRSVSPLHF
NA,TRBD1,TRBV4-1,TRBJ1-2,TGCGCCAGCAGCCCCATCGGGACAGCATCGGGAGGCTACACCTTC,CASSPIGTASGGYTF
NA,NA,TRBV30,TRBJ1-6,TGTGCCTGGAGTTCCGGGACATCAGGCCGAAGTTATAATTCACCCCTCCACTTT,CAWSSGTSGRSYNSPLHF
NA,NA,TRBV21-1,TRBJ1-2,TGTGCCAGCAGCTGGGGGCCTAGGTACTATGGCTACACCTTC,CASSWGPRYYGYTF
NA,TRBD2,TRBV19,TRBJ2-1,TGTGCCAGTACCAATCTAGCGGGACGATACAATGAGCAGTTCTTC,CASTNLAGRYNEQFF
few,TRBD2,TRBV7-9,TRBJ2-3,TGTGCCAGCAGCCACGGGGGGAGCACAGATACGCAGTATTTT,CASSHGGSTDTQYF
NA,NA,TRBV6-5,TRBJ1-3,TGTGCCACCAGTTCGGGAGGGTTATCCGGAAACACCATATATTTT,CATSSGGLSGNTIYF
NA,NA,TRBV4-1,TRBJ1-6,TGCGCCAGCAGCCAAGATAGCCTCTATAATTCACCCCTCCACTTT,CASSQDSLYNSPLHF
NA,TRBD1,TRBV7-2,TRBJ1-5,TGTGCCAGCAGCTTTGAAGGGGGCCTTGGCAATCAGCCCCAGCATTTT,CASSFEGGLGNQPQHF
NA,TRBD1,TRBV19,TRBJ1-4,TGTGCCAGTGGTCCGGACAGGCGAGGAGAAAAACTGTTTTTT,CASGPDRRGEKLFF
few,NA,TRBV7-9,TRBJ1-2,TGTGCCAGCAGCCCGGAGGTGAGGTCTGGTGGCTACACCTTC,CASSPEVRSGGYTF
NA,NA,TRBV5-6,TRBJ2-7,TGTGCCAGCAGCTTGTACAGCCCCTACGAGCAGTACTTC,CASSLYSPYEQYF
NA,TRBD1,TRBV9,TRBJ2-1,TGTGCCAGCAGCATTTACCGGGACAGGGGGCACAATGAGCAGTTCTTC,CASSIYRDRGHNEQFF